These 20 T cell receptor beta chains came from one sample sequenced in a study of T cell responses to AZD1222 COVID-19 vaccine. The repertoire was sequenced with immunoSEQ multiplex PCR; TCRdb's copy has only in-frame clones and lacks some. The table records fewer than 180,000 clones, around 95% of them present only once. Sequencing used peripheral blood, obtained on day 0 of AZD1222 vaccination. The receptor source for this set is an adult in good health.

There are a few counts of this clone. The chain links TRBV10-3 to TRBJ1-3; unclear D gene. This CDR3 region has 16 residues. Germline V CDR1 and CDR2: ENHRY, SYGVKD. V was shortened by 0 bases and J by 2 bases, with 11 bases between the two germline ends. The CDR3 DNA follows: TGTGCCATCAGTGAGTCGAGTGGGTGGCCTGGAAACACCATATATTTT. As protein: CAISESSGWPGNTIYF.

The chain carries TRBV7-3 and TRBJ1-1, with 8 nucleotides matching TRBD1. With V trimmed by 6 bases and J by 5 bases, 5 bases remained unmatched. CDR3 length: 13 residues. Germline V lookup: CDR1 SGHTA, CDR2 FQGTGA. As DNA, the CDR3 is TGTGCCAGCAGTCCTTACAGGGGGACTGAAGCTTTCTTT. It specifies CASSPYRGTEAFF. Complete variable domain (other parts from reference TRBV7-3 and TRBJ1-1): GAGVSQTPSNKVTEKGKYVELRCDPISGHTALYWYRQSLGQGPEFLIYFQGTGAADDSGLPNDRFFAVRPEGSVSTLKIQRTERGDSAVYLCASSPYRGTEAFFGQGTRLTVV.

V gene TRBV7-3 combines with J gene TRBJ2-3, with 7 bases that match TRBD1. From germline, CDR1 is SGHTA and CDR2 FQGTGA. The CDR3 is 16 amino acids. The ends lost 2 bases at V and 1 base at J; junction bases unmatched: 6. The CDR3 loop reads CASSLVGGVGTDTQYF. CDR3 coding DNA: TGTGCCAGCAGCTTAGTAGGGGGCGTCGGCACAGATACGCAGTATTTT.

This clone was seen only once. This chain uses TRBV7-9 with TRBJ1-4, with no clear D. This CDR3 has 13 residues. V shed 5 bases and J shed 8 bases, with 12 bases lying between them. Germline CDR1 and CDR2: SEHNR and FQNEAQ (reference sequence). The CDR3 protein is CASSPHSLEKLFF. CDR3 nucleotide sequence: TGTGCCAGCAGCCCTCATTCGTTGGAAAAACTGTTTTTT.

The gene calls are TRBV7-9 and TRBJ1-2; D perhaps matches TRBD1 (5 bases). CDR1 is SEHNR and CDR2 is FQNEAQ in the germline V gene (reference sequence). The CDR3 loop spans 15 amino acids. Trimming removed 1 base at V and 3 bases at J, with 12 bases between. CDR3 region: CASSLEGDRYYGYTF. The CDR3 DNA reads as TGTGCCAGCAGCTTAGAAGGGGACCGCTACTATGGCTACACCTTC. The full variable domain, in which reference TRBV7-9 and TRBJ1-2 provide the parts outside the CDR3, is DTGVSQNPRHKITKRGQNVTFRCDPISEHNRLYWYRQTLGQGPEFLTYFQNEAQLEKSRLLSDRFSAERPKGSFSTLEIQRTEQGDSAMYLCASSLEGDRYYGYTFGSGTRLTVV.

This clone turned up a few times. In DNA, the CDR3 is TGTGCCAGCAGCGCCGTCCCCTCAGGGAAAAGGGACACTGAAGCTTTCTTT. Encoded protein: CASSAVPSGKRDTEAFF. V gene TRBV9 combines with J gene TRBJ1-1; possibly TRBD1 for D (5 bases). CDR3 length: 17 residues. Trimming cost V 3 bases and J 3 bases, with 21 bases left between them. CDR1 SGDLS and CDR2 YYNGEE come from the germline V gene.

The CDR3 sequence: CASSLDPSRADTGELFF. The CDR3, as DNA: TGTGCCAGCAGCTTAGATCCCAGCAGGGCGGACACCGGGGAGCTGTTTTTT. This chain connects TRBV11-2 to TRBJ2-2, with D possibly matching TRBD1 (5 bases). Germline V gives CDR1 SGHAT, CDR2 FQNNGV. Deletions cut 0 bases from V and 3 bases from J, with 14 bases between. The CDR3 has 17 residues.

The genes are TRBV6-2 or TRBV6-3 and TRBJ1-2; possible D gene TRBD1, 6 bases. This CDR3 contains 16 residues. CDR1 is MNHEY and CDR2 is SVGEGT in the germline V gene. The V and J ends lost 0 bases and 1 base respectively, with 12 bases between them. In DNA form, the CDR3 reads TGTGCCAGCAGTTACTCCGGACAGAACCTTAACTATGGCTACACCTTC. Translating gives CASSYSGQNLNYGYTF.

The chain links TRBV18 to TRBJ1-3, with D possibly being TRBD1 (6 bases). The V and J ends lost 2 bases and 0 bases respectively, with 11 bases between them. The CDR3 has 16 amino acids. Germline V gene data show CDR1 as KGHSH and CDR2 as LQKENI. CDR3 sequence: CASSPSGQSSGNTIYF. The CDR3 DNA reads TGTGCCAGCTCACCATCCGGACAGAGCTCTGGAAACACCATATATTTT.

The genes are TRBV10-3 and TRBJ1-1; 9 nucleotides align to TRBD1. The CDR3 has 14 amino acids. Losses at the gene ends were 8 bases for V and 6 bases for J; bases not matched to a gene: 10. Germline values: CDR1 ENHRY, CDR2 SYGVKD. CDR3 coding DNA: TGTGCCATCCGGGTGAGGGACAGGGAGGCTGAAGCTTTCTTT. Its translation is CAIRVRDREAEAFF.

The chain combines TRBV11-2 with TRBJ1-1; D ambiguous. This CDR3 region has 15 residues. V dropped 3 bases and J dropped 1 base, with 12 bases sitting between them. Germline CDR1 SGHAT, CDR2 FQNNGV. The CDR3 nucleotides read TGTGCCAGCAGCTTGATCCTTTGGGCGAACACTGAAGCTTTCTTT. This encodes CASSLILWANTEAFF.

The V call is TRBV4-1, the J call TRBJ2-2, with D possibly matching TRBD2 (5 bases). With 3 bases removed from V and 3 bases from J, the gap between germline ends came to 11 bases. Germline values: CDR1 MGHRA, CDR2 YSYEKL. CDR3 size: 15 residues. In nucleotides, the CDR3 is TGCGCCAGCAGCCAGAGGGAAAGTCACACCGGGGAGCTGTTTTTT. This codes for CASSQRESHTGELFF.

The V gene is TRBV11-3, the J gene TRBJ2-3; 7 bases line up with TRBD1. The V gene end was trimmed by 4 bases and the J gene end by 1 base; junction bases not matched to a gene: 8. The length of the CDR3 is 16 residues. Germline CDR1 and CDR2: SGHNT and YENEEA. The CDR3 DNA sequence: TGTGCCAGCAGCTCTAGACAGGGTCGGGGCACAGATACGCAGTATTTT. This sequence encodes CASSSRQGRGTDTQYF.

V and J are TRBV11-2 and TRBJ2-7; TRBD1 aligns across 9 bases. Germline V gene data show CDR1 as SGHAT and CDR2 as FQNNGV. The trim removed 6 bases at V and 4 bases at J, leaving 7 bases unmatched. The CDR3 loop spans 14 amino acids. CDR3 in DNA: TGTGCCAGCAGTAGAAACAGGGGGCCGTACGAGCAGTACGTC. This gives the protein CASSRNRGPYEQYV.

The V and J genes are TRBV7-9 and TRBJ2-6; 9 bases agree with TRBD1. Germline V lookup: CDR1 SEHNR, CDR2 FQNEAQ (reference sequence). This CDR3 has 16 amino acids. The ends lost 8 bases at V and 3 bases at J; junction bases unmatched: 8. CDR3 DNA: TGTGCCAGCCCGATGGGACAGGGAGATGGGGCCAACGTCCTGACTTTC. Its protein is CASPMGQGDGANVLTF.

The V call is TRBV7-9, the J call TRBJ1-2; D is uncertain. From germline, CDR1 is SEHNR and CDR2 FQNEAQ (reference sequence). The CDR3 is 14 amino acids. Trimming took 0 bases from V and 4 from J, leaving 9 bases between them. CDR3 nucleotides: TGTGCCAGCAGCTTAGCGTATCAGAGCTATGGCTACACCTTC. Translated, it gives CASSLAYQSYGYTF.

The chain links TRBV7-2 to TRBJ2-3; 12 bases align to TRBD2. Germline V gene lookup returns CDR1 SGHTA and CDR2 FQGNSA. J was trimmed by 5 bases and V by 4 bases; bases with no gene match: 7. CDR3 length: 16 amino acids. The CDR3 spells CASSYGLAGHQDTQYF. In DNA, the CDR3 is TGTGCCAGCAGCTACGGACTAGCGGGACATCAAGATACGCAGTATTTT. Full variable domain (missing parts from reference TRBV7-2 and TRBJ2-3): GAGVSQSPSNKVTEKGKDVELRCDPISGHTALYWYRQSLGQGLEFLIYFQGNSAPDKSGLPSDRFSAERTGGSVSTLTIQRTQQEDSAVYLCASSYGLAGHQDTQYFGPGTRLTVL.

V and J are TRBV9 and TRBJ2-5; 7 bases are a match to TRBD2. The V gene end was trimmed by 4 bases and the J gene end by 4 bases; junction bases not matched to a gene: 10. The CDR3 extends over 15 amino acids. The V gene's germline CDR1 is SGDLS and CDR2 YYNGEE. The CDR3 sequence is CASSLRSAGVETQYF. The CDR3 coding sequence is TGTGCCAGCAGCCTTCGATCGGCGGGGGTAGAGACCCAGTACTTC.

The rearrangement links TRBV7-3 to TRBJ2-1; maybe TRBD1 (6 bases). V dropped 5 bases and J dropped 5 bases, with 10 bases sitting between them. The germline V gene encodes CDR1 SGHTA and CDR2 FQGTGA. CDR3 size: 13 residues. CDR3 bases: TGTGCCAGCAGCCCGGACAGACACAATGAGCAGTTCTTC. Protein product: CASSPDRHNEQFF.

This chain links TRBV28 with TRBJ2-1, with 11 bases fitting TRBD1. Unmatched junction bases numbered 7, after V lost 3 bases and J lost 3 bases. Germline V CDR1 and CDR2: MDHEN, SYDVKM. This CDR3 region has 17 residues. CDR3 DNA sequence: TGTGCCAGCAGTTTGGTTAGGACAGGGGGCCTCTACAATGAGCAGTTCTTC. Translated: CASSLVRTGGLYNEQFF.